This TCR beta chain was profiled in a study of blood T cells in healthy people across ages. The CDR3 sequence is 13 residues long. Per germline, CDR1 DFQATT and CDR2 SNEGSKA (reference sequence). After removal of 1 base from V and 2 bases from J, the junction contained 1 base not matched to a gene. This clonotype was detected many times. Using a J-beta primer mix together with a sample-barcoded 5' primer, a second PCR was run for about 6 to 12 cycles. TCRdb independently ran MiXCR on the 5' RACE reads; one entry per CDR3 protein. Counted here are fewer than 2,000,000 distinct CDR3 sequences, 30% to 40% occurring once; the ten biggest clones make up under 30%.

The receptor comes from a human donor in good health. The gene calls are TRBV20-1 and TRBJ2-7; 8 bases agree with TRBD2. Sequences were obtained from blood. The CDR3 nucleotides read TGCAGTGCTAGAGCGGGGGGGCCCTACGAGCAGTACTTC. As protein: CSARAGGPYEQYF.